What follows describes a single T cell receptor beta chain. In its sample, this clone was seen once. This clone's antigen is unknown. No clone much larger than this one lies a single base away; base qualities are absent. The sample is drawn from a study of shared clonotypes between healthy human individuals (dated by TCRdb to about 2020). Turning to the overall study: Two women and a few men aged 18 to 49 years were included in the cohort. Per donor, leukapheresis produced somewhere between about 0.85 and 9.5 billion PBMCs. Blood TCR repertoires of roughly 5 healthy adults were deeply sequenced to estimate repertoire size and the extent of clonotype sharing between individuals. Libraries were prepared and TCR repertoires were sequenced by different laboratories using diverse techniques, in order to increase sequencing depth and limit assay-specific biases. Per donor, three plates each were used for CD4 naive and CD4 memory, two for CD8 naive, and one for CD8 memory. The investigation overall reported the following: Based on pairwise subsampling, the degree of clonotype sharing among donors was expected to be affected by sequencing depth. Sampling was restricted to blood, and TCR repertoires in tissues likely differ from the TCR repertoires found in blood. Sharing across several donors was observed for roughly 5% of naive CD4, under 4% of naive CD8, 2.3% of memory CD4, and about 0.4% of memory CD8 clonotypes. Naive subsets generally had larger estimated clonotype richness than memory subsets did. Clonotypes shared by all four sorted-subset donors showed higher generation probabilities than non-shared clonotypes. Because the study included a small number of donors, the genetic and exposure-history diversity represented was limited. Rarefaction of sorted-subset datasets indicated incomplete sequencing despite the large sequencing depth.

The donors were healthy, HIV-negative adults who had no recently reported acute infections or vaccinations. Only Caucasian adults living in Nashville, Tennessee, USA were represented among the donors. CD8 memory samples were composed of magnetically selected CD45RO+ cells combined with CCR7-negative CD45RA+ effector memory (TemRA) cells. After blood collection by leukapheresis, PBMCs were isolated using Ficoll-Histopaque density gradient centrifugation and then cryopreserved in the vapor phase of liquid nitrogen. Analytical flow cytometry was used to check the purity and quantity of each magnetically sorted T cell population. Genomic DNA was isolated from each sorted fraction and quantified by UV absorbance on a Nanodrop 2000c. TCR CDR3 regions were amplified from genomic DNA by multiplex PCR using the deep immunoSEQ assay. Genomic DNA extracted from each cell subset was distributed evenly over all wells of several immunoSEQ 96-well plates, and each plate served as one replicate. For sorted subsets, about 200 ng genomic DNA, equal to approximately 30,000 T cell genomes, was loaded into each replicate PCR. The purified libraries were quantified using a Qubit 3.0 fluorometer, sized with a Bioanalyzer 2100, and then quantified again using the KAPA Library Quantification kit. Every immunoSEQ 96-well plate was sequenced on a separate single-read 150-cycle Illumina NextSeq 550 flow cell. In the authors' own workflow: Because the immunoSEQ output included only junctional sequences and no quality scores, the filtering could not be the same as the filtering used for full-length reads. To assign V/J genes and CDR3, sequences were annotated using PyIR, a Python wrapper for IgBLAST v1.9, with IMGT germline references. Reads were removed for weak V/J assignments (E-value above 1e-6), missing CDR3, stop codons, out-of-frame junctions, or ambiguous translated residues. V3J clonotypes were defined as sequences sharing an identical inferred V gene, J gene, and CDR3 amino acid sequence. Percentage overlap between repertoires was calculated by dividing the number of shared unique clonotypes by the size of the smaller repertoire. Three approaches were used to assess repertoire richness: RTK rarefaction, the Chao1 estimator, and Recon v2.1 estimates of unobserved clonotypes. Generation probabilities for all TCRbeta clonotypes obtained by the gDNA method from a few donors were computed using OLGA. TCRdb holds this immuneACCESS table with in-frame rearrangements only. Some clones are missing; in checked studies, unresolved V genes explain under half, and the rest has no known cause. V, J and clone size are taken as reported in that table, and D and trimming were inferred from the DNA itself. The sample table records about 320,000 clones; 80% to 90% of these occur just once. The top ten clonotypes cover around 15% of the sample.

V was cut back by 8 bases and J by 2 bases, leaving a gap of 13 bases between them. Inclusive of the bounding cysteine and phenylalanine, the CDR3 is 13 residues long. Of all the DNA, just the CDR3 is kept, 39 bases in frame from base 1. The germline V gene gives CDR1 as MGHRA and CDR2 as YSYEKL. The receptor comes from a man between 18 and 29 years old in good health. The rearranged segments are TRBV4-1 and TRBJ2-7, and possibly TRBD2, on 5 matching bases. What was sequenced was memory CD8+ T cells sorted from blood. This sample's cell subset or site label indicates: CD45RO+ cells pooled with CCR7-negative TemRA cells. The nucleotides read TGCGCCAGCGGGGAGCGGCCCACCTACGAGCAGTACTTC. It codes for CASGERPTYEQYF.